This T cell receptor (beta chain) was identified in a study of blood T cells in healthy people across ages. Study-wide results and caveats: Per million T cells, TCR beta diversity dropped roughly linearly as age increased.

This clonotype showed up many times. Antigen unknown. The donors, aged about 6 to 90, were healthy Caucasians from Russia. The total RNA that was extracted per sample amounted to at least 5 micrograms. Together with a sample-barcoded 5' primer, a J-beta primer mix was included in a second PCR lasting about 6 to 11 cycles. At least 2.5 million CDR3-containing paired-end reads were obtained per sample. MiXCR was run by TCRdb on the 5' RACE reads, yielding one entry per CDR3 protein. The sample holds some 1.8 million distinct CDR3 sequences, roughly two fifths seen once. Sequenced input: blood. This sequence originates from a human donor in good health.

CDR3 in DNA: TGTGCCAGCAGCATAAGGCCAGATACGCAGTATTTT. Protein product: CASSIRPDTQYF. The chain joins TRBV11-2 to TRBJ2-3; unclear D gene. The CDR3 sequence is 12 residues long. Germline-derived CDR1 and CDR2 are SGHAT and FQNNGV. Trimming took off 5 bases at V and 4 bases at J, with 7 bases between the two ends.